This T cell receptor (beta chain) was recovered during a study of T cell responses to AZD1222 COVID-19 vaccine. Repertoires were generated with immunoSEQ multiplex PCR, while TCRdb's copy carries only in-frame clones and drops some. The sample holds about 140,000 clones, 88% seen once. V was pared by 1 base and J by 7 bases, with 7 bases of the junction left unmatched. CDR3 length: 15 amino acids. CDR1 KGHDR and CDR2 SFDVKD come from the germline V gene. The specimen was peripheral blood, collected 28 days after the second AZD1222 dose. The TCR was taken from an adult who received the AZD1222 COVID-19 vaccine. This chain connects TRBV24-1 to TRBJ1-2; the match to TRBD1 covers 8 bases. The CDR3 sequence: CATSDFRQGSGGYTF. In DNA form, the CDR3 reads TGTGCCACCAGTGATTTTCGACAGGGGAGCGGTGGCTACACCTTC.